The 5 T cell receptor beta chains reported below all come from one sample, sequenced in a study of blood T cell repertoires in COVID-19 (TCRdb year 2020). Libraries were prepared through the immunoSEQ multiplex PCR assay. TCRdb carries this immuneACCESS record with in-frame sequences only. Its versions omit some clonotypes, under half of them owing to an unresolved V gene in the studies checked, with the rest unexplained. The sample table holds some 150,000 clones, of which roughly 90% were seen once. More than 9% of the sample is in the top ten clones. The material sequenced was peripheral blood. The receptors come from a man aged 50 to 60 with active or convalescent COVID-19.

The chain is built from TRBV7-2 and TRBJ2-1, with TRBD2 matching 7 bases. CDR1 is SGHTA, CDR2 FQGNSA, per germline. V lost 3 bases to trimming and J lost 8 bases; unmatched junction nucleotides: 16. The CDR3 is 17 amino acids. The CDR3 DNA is TGTGCCAGCAGCTTGCGCCTCTTACTAGCGATATGGGATGAGCAGTTCTTC. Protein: CASSLRLLLAIWDEQFF. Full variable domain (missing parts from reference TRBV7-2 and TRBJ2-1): GAGVSQSPSNKVTEKGKDVELRCDPISGHTALYWYRQSLGQGLEFLIYFQGNSAPDKSGLPSDRFSAERTGGSVSTLTIQRTQQEDSAVYLCASSLRLLLAIWDEQFFGPGTRLTVL.

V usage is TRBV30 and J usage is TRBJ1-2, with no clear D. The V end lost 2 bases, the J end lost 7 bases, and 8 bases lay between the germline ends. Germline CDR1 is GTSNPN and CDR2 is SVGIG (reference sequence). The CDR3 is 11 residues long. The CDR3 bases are TGTGCCTGGAGTTCCGGAGGTGGCTACACCTTC. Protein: CAWSSGGGYTF.

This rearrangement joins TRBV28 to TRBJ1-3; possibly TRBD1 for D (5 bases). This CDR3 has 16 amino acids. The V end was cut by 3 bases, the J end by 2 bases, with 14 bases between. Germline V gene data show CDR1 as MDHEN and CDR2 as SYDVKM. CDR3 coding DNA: TGTGCCAGCAGTTTGGGCGGGGCGGGGGCTGGAAACACCATATATTTT. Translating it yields CASSLGGAGAGNTIYF.

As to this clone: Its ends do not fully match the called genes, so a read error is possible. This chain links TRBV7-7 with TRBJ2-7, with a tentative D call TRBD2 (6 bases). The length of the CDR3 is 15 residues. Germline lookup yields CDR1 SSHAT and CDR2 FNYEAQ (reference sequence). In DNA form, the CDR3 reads TGTGCTAGCAGCTTAGGCCCACTAGCAACCTACGAGCAGTACTTC. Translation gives CASSLGPLATYEQYF.

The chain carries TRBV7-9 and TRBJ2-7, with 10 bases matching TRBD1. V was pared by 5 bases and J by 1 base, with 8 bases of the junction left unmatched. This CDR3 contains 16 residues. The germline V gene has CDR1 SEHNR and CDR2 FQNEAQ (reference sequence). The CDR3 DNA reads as TGTGCCAGCAGCCCAAGGACAGGGGGTATGTCCTACGAGCAGTACTTC. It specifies CASSPRTGGMSYEQYF.